This paragraph covers one T cell receptor (beta chain) sequence. Clones were read by immunoSEQ multiplex PCR, and TCRdb kept only the in-frame ones, dropping some. The profile shows 30,000 to 35,000 clones, roughly 90% of them singletons. Per the germline V gene, CDR1 is LGHNA and CDR2 is YSLEER. V lost 4 bases to trimming and J lost 2 bases, with 12 bases between them. The CDR3 is 14 amino acids. These data belong to a study of T cell changes during pregnancy in multiple sclerosis. This specimen consisted of CD8+ T cells from peripheral blood mononuclear cells, obtained after pregnancy. The V gene is TRBV4-3, the J gene TRBJ2-7, with D perhaps matching TRBD2 (6 bases). This TCR came from a female donor with multiple sclerosis, enrolled in a pregnancy study. The CDR3 DNA reads TGCGCCAGCAGCCCCGGGAGCCAGGCCTACGAGCAGTACTTC. It specifies CASSPGSQAYEQYF.